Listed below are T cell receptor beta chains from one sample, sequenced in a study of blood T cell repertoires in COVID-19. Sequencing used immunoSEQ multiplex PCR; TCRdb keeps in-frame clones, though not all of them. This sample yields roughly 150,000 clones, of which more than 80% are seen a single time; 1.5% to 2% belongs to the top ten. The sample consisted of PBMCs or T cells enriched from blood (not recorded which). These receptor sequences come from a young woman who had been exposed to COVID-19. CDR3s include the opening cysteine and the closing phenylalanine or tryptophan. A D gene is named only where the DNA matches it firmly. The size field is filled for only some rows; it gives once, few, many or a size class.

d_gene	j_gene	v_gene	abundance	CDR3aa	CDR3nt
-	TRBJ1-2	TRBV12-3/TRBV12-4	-	CASSPDTYGYTF	TGTGCCAGCAGCCCAGACACCTATGGCTACACCTTC
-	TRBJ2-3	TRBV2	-	CATRTETDTQYF	TGTGCCACCCGGACAGAAACAGATACGCAGTATTTT
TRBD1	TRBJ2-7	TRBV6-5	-	CATSRQGAVSEQYF	TGTGCCACCTCCCGACAGGGGGCGGTCAGCGAGCAGTACTTC
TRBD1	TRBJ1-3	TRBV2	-	CASSKRTGDGNTIYF	TGTGCCAGCAGTAAACGAACAGGGGACGGAAACACCATATATTTT
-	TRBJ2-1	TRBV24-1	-	CATRASAGASIGSYNEQFF	TGTGCCACCAGGGCCAGTGCGGGGGCCAGTATCGGGTCTTACAATGAGCAGTTCTTC
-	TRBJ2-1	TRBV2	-	CASVLHNEQFF	TGTGCCAGCGTTCTCCACAATGAGCAGTTCTTC
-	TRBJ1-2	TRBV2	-	CASSGPMPSYGYTF	TGTGCCAGCTCCGGCCCGATGCCTAGCTATGGCTACACCTTC
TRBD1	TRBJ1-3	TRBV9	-	CASSVTGDSGNTIYF	TGTGCCAGCAGCGTAACAGGGGACTCTGGAAACACCATATATTTT
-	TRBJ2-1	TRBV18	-	CASSPQLGYFNEQFF	TGTGCCAGCTCGCCCCAGTTGGGCTATTTCAATGAGCAGTTCTTC
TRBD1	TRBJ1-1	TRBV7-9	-	CASSLGQGVSEAFF	TGTGCCAGCAGCCTCGGACAGGGGGTTTCTGAAGCTTTCTTT
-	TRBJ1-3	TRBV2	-	CASITGSGGNTIYF	TGTGCCAGCATTACCGGGTCCGGGGGGAACACCATATATTTT
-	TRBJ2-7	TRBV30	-	CAWSLPTRLEQYF	TGTGCCTGGAGTCTACCCACTAGGCTCGAGCAGTACTTC
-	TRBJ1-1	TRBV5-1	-	CASSRDSTSAEAFF	TGCGCCAGCAGCAGAGACAGCACCTCCGCTGAAGCTTTCTTT
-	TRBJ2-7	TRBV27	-	CASSSPQGRVSEQYF	TGTGCCAGCAGTTCCCCACAGGGCAGGGTGAGTGAGCAGTACTTC
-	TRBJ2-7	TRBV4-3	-	CASSQVTGTYEQYF	TGCGCCAGCAGCCAAGTTACGGGTACCTACGAGCAGTACTTC
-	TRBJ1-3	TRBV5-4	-	CASSLDFGGPSGNTIYF	TGTGCCAGCAGCTTGGACTTCGGAGGACCCTCTGGAAACACCATATATTTT
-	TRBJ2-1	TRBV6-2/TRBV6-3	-	CASSYLGVWNNEQFF	TGTGCCAGCAGTTACTTGGGAGTTTGGAACAATGAGCAGTTCTTC
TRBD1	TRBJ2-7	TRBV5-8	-	CASSWTGDEQYF	TGTGCCAGCAGCTGGACAGGGGACGAGCAGTACTTC
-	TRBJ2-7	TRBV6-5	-	CASSYSTGRGYGEQYF	TGTGCCAGCAGTTACTCGACTGGGCGGGGTTATGGAGAGCAGTACTTC
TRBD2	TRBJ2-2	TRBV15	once	CATSEGGPGTGELFF	TGTGCCACCAGCGAGGGAGGGCCGGGCACCGGGGAGCTGTTTTTT
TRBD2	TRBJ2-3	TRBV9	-	CASSVGNSGATDTQYF	TGTGCCAGCAGCGTAGGTAATAGCGGGGCTACAGATACGCAGTATTTT
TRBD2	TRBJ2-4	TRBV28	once	CASSWGGEVAKNIQYF	TGTGCCAGCAGTTGGGGAGGGGAAGTAGCCAAAAACATTCAGTACTTC
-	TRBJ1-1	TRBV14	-	CASSQVGGVEAFF	TGTGCCAGCAGCCAAGTTGGCGGGGTTGAAGCTTTCTTT
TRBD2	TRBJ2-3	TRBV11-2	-	CASSTSGRTDTQYF	TGTGCCAGCAGCACTAGCGGTCGCACAGATACGCAGTATTTT
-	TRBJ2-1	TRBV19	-	CASSIKGQTNEQFF	TGTGCCAGTAGTATAAAAGGACAGACAAATGAGCAGTTCTTC
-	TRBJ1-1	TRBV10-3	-	CATSPHNNADTEAFF	TGTGCCACCAGCCCCCATAACAACGCGGACACTGAAGCTTTCTTT
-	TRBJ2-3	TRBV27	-	CASSFDPGTDTQYF	TGTGCCAGCAGTTTTGATCCAGGCACAGATACGCAGTATTTT
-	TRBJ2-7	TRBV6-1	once	CASSEGGLYEQYF	TGTGCCAGCAGTGAAGGGGGGCTATACGAGCAGTACTTC
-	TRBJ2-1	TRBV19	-	CASSIRGAWDEQFF	TGTGCCAGTAGTATTCGGGGGGCGTGGGATGAGCAGTTCTTC
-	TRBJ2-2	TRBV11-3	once	CASSYTGTGELFF	TGTGCCAGCAGCTACACAGGGACCGGGGAGCTGTTTTTT
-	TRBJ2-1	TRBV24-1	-	CATSDGIWGNNEQFF	TGTGCCACCAGTGACGGGATATGGGGTAACAATGAGCAGTTCTTC
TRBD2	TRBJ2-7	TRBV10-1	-	CASSEGTSEDSYEQYF	TGCGCCAGCAGTGAAGGGACTAGCGAGGACTCCTACGAGCAGTACTTC
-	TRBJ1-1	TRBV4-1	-	CASSQGRGVNTEAFF	TGCGCCAGCAGCCAAGGACGGGGGGTGAACACTGAAGCTTTCTTT
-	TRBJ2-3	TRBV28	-	CASSFLVYDTQYF	TGTGCCAGCAGTTTCTTAGTATATGATACGCAGTATTTT
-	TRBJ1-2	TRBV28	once	CASSLSGGYYGYTF	TGTGCCAGCAGTTTATCGGGGGGGTACTATGGCTACACCTTC
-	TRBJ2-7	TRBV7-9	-	CASSLTSTSSYEQYF	TGTGCCAGCAGTCTTACCTCGACATCTTCCTACGAGCAGTACTTC
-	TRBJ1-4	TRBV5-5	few	CASSRGVEEKLFF	TGTGCCAGCAGCAGGGGCGTAGAGGAAAAACTGTTTTTT
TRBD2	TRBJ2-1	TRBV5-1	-	CASSLVGAGGPMYNEQFF	TGCGCCAGCAGCTTGGTCGGGGCGGGAGGGCCAATGTACAATGAGCAGTTCTTC
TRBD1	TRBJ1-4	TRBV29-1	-	CSVTGGREKLFF	TGCAGCGTGACAGGGGGGAGAGAAAAACTGTTTTTT
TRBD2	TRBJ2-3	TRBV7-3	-	CASSLRLAGGGTDTQYF	TGTGCCAGCAGCTTAAGACTAGCGGGAGGAGGAACAGATACGCAGTATTTT
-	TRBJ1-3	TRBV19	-	CASTRDSGNTIYF	TGTGCCAGTACGAGGGACTCTGGAAACACCATATATTTT